This T cell receptor (beta chain) was documented in a study of blood T cell repertoires in COVID-19. On the study more broadly: The study drew acute and convalescent COVID-19 samples from the United States, Italy and Spain.

V lost 0 bases and J lost 2, with 10 bases in between. CDR1 MNHEY and CDR2 SVGEGT come from the germline V gene. This CDR3 comprises 15 residues. Clones were read by immunoSEQ multiplex PCR, and TCRdb kept only the in-frame ones, dropping some. The sample consists of about 380,000 clones, about 90% of them appearing once. Sequencing was done on a sample of peripheral blood. The receptor comes from a man aged 18 to 35 with active or convalescent COVID-19. The V gene is TRBV6-2 or TRBV6-3, the J gene TRBJ1-2; D remains unclear. The CDR3 here is CASSYSVASNYGYTF. The CDR3 bases are TGTGCCAGCAGTTACTCGGTCGCGTCCAACTATGGCTACACCTTC.